This T cell receptor beta chain was sequenced for a study of blood T cell repertoires in COVID-19. Sequencing used immunoSEQ multiplex PCR; TCRdb keeps in-frame clones, though not all of them. The sample shows roughly 55,000 clones, 83% of them seen only once. The V end was cut by 1 base, the J end by 8 bases, with 11 bases between. From germline, CDR1 is SGHTA and CDR2 FQGNSA. There are 13 residues in the CDR3. Sequencing was done on a sample of peripheral blood. This TCR was recovered from a woman in her fifties or sixties with acute or convalescent COVID-19. The rearrangement uses TRBV7-2 and TRBJ1-2; D uncertain. DNA for the CDR3: TGTGCCAGCAGCTTAGGGCAGAACAGCGGCTACACCTTC. It codes for CASSLGQNSGYTF.